The T cell receptor (beta chain) described here comes from a study of cytomegalovirus exposure and HLA in healthy donors. Study conclusions and caveats: While the bulk of TCR sequences proved rare, some public TCRs turned up in many donors. In vitro data verified three CMV-associated chains as specific for CMV antigens. Later, an analysis found that common viral pathogens appeared to be linked with several of the most significant clusters.

Comment on this clone: Its antigen is still unknown.

The V gene's germline CDR1 is SGHRS and CDR2 YFSETQ. This CDR3 has 15 residues. Trimming left V 3 bases short and J 2 bases short, with 11 bases between. This PCR relied on a set of 60 Vbeta primers and 13 Jbeta primers. This table comes from immunoSEQ multiplex PCR, and its TCRdb copy is limited to in-frame clones, with some not included. This sample has 150,000 to 160,000 clones, with under 85% found just once. The specimen sequenced was PBMCs. The rearrangement links TRBV5-1 to TRBJ2-2; D is unclear. This receptor was obtained from a man aged 18 to 29 in good health and CMV-seronegative. The DNA for the CDR3 is TGCGCCAGCAGCTCGAGGTCCTCAAACACCGGGGAGCTGTTTTTT. It encodes CASSSRSSNTGELFF.